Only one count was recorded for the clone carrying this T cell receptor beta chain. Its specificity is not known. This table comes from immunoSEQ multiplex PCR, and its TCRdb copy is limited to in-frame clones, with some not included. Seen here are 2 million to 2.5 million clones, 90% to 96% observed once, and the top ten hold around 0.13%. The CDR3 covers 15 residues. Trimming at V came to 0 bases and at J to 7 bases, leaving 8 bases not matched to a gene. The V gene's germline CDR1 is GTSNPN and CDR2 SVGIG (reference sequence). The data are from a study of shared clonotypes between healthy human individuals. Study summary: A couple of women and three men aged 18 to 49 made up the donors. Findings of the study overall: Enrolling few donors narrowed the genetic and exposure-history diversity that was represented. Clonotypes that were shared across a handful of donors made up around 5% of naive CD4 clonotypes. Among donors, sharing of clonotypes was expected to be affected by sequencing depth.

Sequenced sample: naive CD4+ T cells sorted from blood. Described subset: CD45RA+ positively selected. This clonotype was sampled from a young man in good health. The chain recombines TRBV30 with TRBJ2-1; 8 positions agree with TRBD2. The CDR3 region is CAWSVLRGVRNEQFF. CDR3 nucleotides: TGTGCCTGGAGTGTATTGCGGGGGGTGCGTAATGAGCAGTTCTTC.